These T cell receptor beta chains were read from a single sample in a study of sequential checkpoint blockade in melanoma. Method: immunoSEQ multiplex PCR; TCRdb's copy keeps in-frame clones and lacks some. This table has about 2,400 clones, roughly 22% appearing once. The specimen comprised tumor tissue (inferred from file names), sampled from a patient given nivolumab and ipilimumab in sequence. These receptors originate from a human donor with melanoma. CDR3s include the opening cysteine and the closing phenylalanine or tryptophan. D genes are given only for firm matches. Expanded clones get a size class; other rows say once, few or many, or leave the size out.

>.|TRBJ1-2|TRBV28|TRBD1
CASGAQGGANYGYTF
TGTGCCAGTGGGGCCCAGGGGGGCGCTAACTATGGCTACACCTTC
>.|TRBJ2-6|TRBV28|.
CAVYNTGTGANVLTF
TGTGCCGTTTATAATACAGGGACTGGGGCCAACGTCCTGACTTTC
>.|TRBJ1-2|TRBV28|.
CASSLIVGNYGYTF
TGTGCCAGCAGTTTGATTGTCGGAAACTATGGCTACACCTTC
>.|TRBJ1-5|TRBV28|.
CASSLAAGGNQPQHF
TGTGCCAGCAGTTTAGCGGCGGGTGGCAATCAGCCCCAGCATTTT
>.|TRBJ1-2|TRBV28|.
CASSLGGGIRYGYTF
TGTGCCAGCAGTTTGGGGGGCGGAATTCGCTATGGCTACACCTTC
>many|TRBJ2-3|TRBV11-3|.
CASSFQSSGTDTQYF
TGTGCCAGCAGCTTTCAGTCAAGTGGCACAGATACGCAGTATTTT
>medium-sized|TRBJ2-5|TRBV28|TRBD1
CASRLSDRVGTQYF
TGTGCCAGCAGGCTTTCGGACAGGGTAGGGACCCAGTACTTC
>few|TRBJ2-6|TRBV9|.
CASSVGPLEGANVLTF
TGTGCCAGCAGCGTAGGACCCCTGGAGGGGGCCAACGTCCTGACTTTC
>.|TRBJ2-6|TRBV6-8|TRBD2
CASSGTSGSGANVLTF
TGTGCCAGCAGTGGGACTAGCGGCTCTGGGGCCAACGTCCTGACTTTC
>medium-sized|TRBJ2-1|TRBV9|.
CASSGGGTEYDEQFF
TGTGCCAGCAGCGGGGGCGGGACTGAGTACGATGAGCAGTTCTTC
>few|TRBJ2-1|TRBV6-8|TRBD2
CASSLGLAGISYNEQFF
TGTGCCAGCAGTTTGGGACTAGCGGGAATCTCCTACAATGAGCAGTTCTTC
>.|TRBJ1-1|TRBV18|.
CASSLDVNTEAFF
TGTGCCAGCTCTCTGGACGTGAACACTGAAGCTTTCTTT
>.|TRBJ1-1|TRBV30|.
CAWERWTEAFF
TGTGCCTGGGAACGGTGGACTGAAGCTTTCTTT
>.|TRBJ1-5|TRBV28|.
CASSLRGPNQPQHF
TGTGCCAGCAGTTTAAGAGGGCCCAATCAGCCCCAGCATTTT
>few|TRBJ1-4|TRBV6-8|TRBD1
CASRPGGKWEKLFF
TGTGCCAGCAGGCCAGGGGGCAAGTGGGAAAAACTGTTTTTT
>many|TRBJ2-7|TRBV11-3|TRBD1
CASSPPDRGFYEQYF
TGTGCCAGCAGCCCACCCGACAGGGGCTTCTACGAGCAGTACTTC
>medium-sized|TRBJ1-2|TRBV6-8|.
CASSLLGKGRGYTF
TGTGCCAGCAGCCTACTAGGGAAAGGGCGTGGCTACACCTTC
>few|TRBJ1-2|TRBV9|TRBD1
CASSARQGGNYGYTF
TGTGCCAGCAGCGCCAGACAGGGCGGGAACTATGGCTACACCTTC
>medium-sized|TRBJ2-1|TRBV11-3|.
CASSLEPGTYNEQFF
TGTGCCAGCAGCTTAGAACCCGGGACATACAATGAGCAGTTCTTC
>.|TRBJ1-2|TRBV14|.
CASSFGTVGYGYTF
TGTGCCAGCAGCTTCGGGACCGTCGGGTATGGCTACACCTTC
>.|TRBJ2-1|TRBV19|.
CASSIPRGLSDEQFF
TGTGCCAGTAGTATCCCCCGGGGGCTTTCAGATGAGCAGTTCTTC
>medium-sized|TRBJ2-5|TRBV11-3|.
CASSLHEGRDGGKTQYF
TGTGCCAGCAGCTTACACGAGGGGCGGGACGGGGGTAAGACCCAGTACTTC
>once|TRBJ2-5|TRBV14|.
CASSPGPSGPGETQYF
TGTGCCAGCAGCCCTGGACCTTCGGGGCCGGGGGAGACCCAGTACTTC
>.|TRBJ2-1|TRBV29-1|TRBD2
CSGGSSGFYNEQFF
TGCAGCGGGGGCTCTAGCGGATTCTACAATGAGCAGTTCTTC
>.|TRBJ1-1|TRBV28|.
CASSSPGRRNTEAFF
TGTGCCAGCAGTTCGCCGGGACGGAGGAACACTGAAGCTTTCTTT
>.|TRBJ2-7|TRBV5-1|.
CASSSFGAGPEQYF
TGCGCCAGCAGCTCGTTCGGGGCAGGCCCCGAGCAGTACTTC
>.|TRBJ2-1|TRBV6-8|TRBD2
CASSYGTSGGNEQFF
TGTGCCAGCAGTTACGGGACTAGCGGGGGCAATGAGCAGTTCTTC
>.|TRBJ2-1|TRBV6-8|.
CASSVARFGYEQFF
TGTGCCAGCAGCGTGGCGCGCTTCGGGTATGAGCAGTTCTTC
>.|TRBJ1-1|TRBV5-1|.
CASSSGGAKNTEAFF
TGCGCCAGCAGCTCGGGGGGAGCGAAGAACACTGAAGCTTTCTTT
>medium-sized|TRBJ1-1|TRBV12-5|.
CASARQGNTEAFF
TGTGCCAGCGCACGGCAGGGGAACACTGAAGCTTTCTTT
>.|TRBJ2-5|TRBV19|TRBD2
CASQRDSSQETQYF
TGTGCCAGTCAGCGGGACTCGTCCCAAGAGACCCAGTACTTC
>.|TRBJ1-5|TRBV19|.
CASRGGQGGNQPQHF
TGTGCCAGTAGGGGGGGGCAGGGAGGAAATCAGCCCCAGCATTTT
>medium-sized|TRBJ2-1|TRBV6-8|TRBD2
CASRQPGLAGYNEQFF
TGTGCCAGCAGACAGCCGGGACTAGCGGGATACAATGAGCAGTTCTTC
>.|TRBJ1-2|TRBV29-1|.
CSVAPAGDYGYTF
TGCAGCGTTGCCCCCGCGGGGGACTATGGCTACACCTTC
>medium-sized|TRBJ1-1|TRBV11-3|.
CASSLEDRGGRLDTEAFF
TGTGCCAGCAGCTTAGAAGATCGTGGGGGGCGACTTGACACTGAAGCTTTCTTT
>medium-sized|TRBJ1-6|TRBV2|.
CASSEARGSTLNSPLHF
TGTGCCAGCAGTGAAGCCCGCGGTAGTACCCTAAATTCACCCCTCCACTTT
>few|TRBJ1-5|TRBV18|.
CASSAGGGGSNQPQHF
TGTGCCAGCTCAGCCGGGGGGGGCGGGAGCAATCAGCCCCAGCATTTT
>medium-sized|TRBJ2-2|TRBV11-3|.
CASSLRSQATGELFF
TGTGCCAGCAGCTTAAGGTCGCAGGCGACCGGGGAGCTGTTTTTT
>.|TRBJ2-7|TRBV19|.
CASSMSGLVREQYF
TGTGCCAGTAGTATGTCCGGTTTGGTTCGCGAGCAGTACTTC
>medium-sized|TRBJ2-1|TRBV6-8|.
CASSYVGDPNEQFF
TGTGCCAGCAGTTACGTAGGGGATCCCAATGAGCAGTTCTTC
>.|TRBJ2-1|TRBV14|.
CASSQTGRPGEQFF
TGTGCCAGCAGCCAAACGGGGCGGCCGGGTGAGCAGTTCTTC
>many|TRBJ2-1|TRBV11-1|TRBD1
CASSDGQGGLGGNEQFF
TGTGCCAGCAGTGATGGACAGGGGGGACTAGGAGGTAATGAGCAGTTCTTC